One T cell receptor (beta chain) is described in this entry. It lacks a known antigen. Per-base qualities were not stored, and no clone one base away is much larger. These data originate in a study of blood T cell repertoires in COVID-19 (dated by TCRdb to about 2020). Study-wide context: Collaborator samples came from the United States, Italy and Spain and covered acute and convalescent phases of COVID-19. The prospective study material was composed of cDNA or gDNA derived from T cells, B-cell-depleted T cells, or PBMCs. Deeply sampled blood TCRbeta repertoires from subjects exposed to, actively infected with, or recovered from COVID-19 were included in the dataset. The repertoires were released in a freely available public database intended as a resource for research on the immune response to SARS-CoV-2. The samples were drawn from the first 160 participants of the ongoing ImmuneRACE study and from over a thousand subjects provided by 6 global collaborators. A de-identified subject ID, COVID-19 status, age in years and sex were almost always included in the sample metadata. Where available, HLA class I and class II types were taken from metadata supplied by the sample provider and were not determined by assay-based typing.

Spanning cysteine to phenylalanine, the CDR3 consists of 12 amino acids. Here the CDR3 DNA is all that survives: 36 bases in frame from base 1. According to the germline V gene, CDR1 reads SGHDT and CDR2 reads YYEEEE. V is reduced by 2 bases and J by 9 bases, leaving a spacing of 9 bases between them. At one collaborating source in Seattle, patients were enrolled during active infection and were followed longitudinally through the course of disease. The collaborating institutions used their own protocols to collect whole blood in K2EDTA tubes. For TCRbeta analysis, collaborators shipped samples as frozen whole blood, isolated PBMCs, or DNA extracted from either of those sample types. TCRbeta CDR3 regions were amplified from genomic DNA by means of the immunoSEQ Assay, a bias-controlled multiplex PCR. Under the source paper's analysis protocol: Nucleated cell counts per sample were estimated from amplification of reference gene primers within the assay. To quantify the absolute abundance of each unique TCRbeta CDR3 rearrangement, sequence reads were collapsed and filtered. For each sample, productive Simpson clonality was calculated as the square root of Simpson's diversity index across productive rearrangements. TCRdb stores this immuneACCESS table with in-frame sequences only. Part of the clones is absent; in the studies checked, under half of the shortfall reflects unresolved V genes, and no reason is known for the rest. That table furnishes V, J and clone size, whereas the DNA furnished D and trimming. For this sample the table gives 100,000 to 150,000 clones, of which around nine tenths were detected only once. The leading ten clones occupy roughly an eighth of the sample.

The paper as a whole reports these results and caveats: Clinical and demographic metadata were provided uncurated, with the amount varying by source and participant.

The chain is assembled from TRBV5-6 and TRBJ2-1, and TRBD2 may be the D gene, going by 5 matching bases. The source is a woman aged 70 to 79 with COVID-19, enrolled during active disease. Specimen: peripheral blood. The DNA sequence follows: TGTGCCAGCAGCTTTCTCGGGATTGAGCAGTTCTTC. Its product reads: CASSFLGIEQFF.